The 32 T cell receptor beta chains given below trace back to one sample, sequenced in a study of T cells in Graves' hyperthyroidism and ophthalmopathy. The CDR3 regions of TCR beta were amplified from RNA transcripts. A set of HTBI primers served as the primers for a first-round RT-PCR of the TCR CDR3. MiXCR, applied by TCRdb to the multiplex PCR reads, yields one record per CDR3 protein. The data show about 52,000 distinct CDR3 sequences, with roughly 50% seen just once and about a tenth held by the top ten. Input material: blood. These receptors all stem from a woman aged 50 to 60 with Graves' ophthalmopathy.

This clonotype was seen at least ten times. A much more abundant neighbour one base away suggests this may be a read error. This chain links TRBV7-2 with TRBJ2-1, with 7 bases matching TRBD2. The CDR3 is 16 residues long. CDR1 and CDR2 (germline): SGHTA, FQGNSA. The junction had 11 bases not matched to a gene; V was cut back by 4 bases and J by 5 bases. The CDR3 sequence: CASSYLGGRGNNEQFF. In DNA form, the CDR3 reads TGTGCCAGCAGCTACCTGGGGGGGAGGGGTAACAATGAGCAGTTCTTC. The whole variable domain, remainder taken from reference TRBV7-2 and TRBJ2-1, is GAGVSQSPSNKVTEKGKDVELRCDPISGHTALYWYRQSLGQGLEFLIYFQGNSAPDKSGLPSDRFSAERTGGSVSTLTIQRTQQEDSAVYLCASSYLGGRGNNEQFFGPGTRLTVL.

This clonotype has at least ten counts. V and J are TRBV27 and TRBJ2-1, with 11 bases lining up with TRBD2. Germline CDR1 and CDR2: MNHEY and SMNVEV (reference sequence). The junction had 12 bases not matched to a gene; V was cut back by 6 bases and J by 8 bases. The CDR3 is 16 amino acids. The CDR3 DNA is TGTGCCAGCAGCCCAGCCGGACTAGCGGGTGCCGATGAGCAGTTCTTC. Translated: CASSPAGLAGADEQFF.

CDR3 region: CASSSFLSDSSYEQYF. Written as DNA, the CDR3 is TGTGCCAGTAGTTCCTTCTTATCGGACAGCTCCTACGAGCAGTACTTC. J is TRBJ2-7 and V is TRBV19; TRBD1 is a possible D gene (6 bases). Trimming stripped 5 bases from V and 0 bases from J, with 17 bases between. Germline loops: CDR1 LNHDA, CDR2 SQIVND (reference sequence). This CDR3 contains 16 residues.

This chain joins TRBV10-3 and TRBJ1-3, with 11 bases that match TRBD1. V dropped 6 bases and J dropped 2; count of bases not matched to a gene: 3. The CDR3 sequence is 15 residues long. Germline CDR1 is ENHRY and CDR2 is SYGVKD. The CDR3 reads CAIRAGQGAGNTIYF. In DNA form, the CDR3 reads TGTGCCATCAGGGCGGGACAGGGGGCTGGAAACACCATATATTTT.

This clonotype was observed many times. CDR3 protein: CARTEGVSAKNIQYF. The DNA of the CDR3 is TGTGCCAGGACAGAGGGAGTTTCGGCCAAAAACATTCAGTACTTC. The chain combines TRBV5-8 with TRBJ2-4; D may be TRBD1 or TRBD2 (5 bases each). There are 15 residues in the CDR3. CDR1 is SGHTS, CDR2 YDEGEE, per germline. Deletions cut 8 bases from V and 1 base from J, with 16 bases between.

This clonotype was recorded at least ten times. The chain employs TRBV5-6 and TRBJ2-2; perhaps TRBD1 as D (6 bases). V was shortened by 2 bases and J by 5 bases, with 13 bases between the two germline ends. The germline gives CDR1 SGHDT, CDR2 YYEEEE. This CDR3 has 15 amino acids. CDR3 DNA sequence: TGTGCCAGCAGCTTTATAACAACAGGGACCGGGGAGCTGTTTTTT. Protein product: CASSFITTGTGELFF.

Judged by abundance, this clonotype is medium-sized. CDR3 DNA: TGTGCCACCAGTCCCGGGTTGAGCAATCAGCCCCAGCATTTT. It yields the protein CATSPGLSNQPQHF. This rearrangement joins TRBV15 to TRBJ1-5; no firm D call. The CDR3 spans 14 residues. The germline gives CDR1 LNHNV, CDR2 YYDKDF (reference sequence). V was trimmed by 6 bases and J by 1 base, leaving 10 bases between them. Drawing the rest from reference TRBV15 and TRBJ1-5, the complete variable domain is DAMVIQNPRYQVTQFGKPVTLSCSQTLNHNVMYWYQQKSSQAPKLLFHYYDKDFNNEADTPDNFQSRRPNTSFCFLDIRSPGLGDTAMYLCATSPGLSNQPQHFGDGTRLSIL.

This clonotype has at least ten counts. CDR3 coding DNA: TGTGCCAGCAGCGTAGCCGGCCAGGGGAAAAACATTCAGTACTTC. Translating gives CASSVAGQGKNIQYF. The V call is TRBV9, the J call TRBJ2-4, with D possibly TRBD1 on 6 matching bases. Germline V gene lookup returns CDR1 SGDLS and CDR2 YYNGEE. V lost 0 bases and J lost 4, with 11 bases in between. CDR3 length: 15 amino acids.

A note on this clonotype: This clone may be a read error of a much larger clone one base away. This chain uses TRBV27 with TRBJ2-7; 7 bases are a match to TRBD1. Germline trimming cut 3 bases from V and 2 bases from J; bases unmatched to any gene: 4. The CDR3 extends over 14 amino acids. Per germline, CDR1 MNHEY and CDR2 SMNVEV (reference sequence). The CDR3 protein is CASSLAGTAYEQYF. In nucleotides, the CDR3 is TGTGCCAGCAGTTTGGCTGGGACAGCCTACGAGCAGTACTTC.

As to this clonotype: At one end the junction does not follow the germline gene, possibly because of a read error. CDR3 nucleotides: TGCAGTGCTAGAGATCATCAGCGAACCAACTCCGACGAGCGGTACTTC. This translates into CSARDHQRTNSDERYF. The gene calls are TRBV20-1 and TRBJ2-7; D gene unclear. The CDR3 length is 16 residues. The germline V gene encodes CDR1 DFQATT and CDR2 SNEGSKA (reference sequence).

The rearrangement links TRBV20-1 to TRBJ1-4; weak D call: TRBD1 (5 bases). V lost 0 bases and J lost 6, with 11 bases in between. There are 14 residues in the CDR3. Germline-derived CDR1 and CDR2 are DFQATT and SNEGSKA (reference sequence). The CDR3 loop reads CSARDDGGDEKLFF. DNA of the CDR3: TGCAGTGCTAGAGACGACGGGGGGGATGAAAAACTGTTTTTT.

This clonotype is a singleton in its sample. A much bigger clone sits one base away, suggesting this may be a read error. The genes are TRBV24-1 and TRBJ2-1; D is unresolved. Trimming removed 5 bases at V and 4 bases at J, with 2 bases between. CDR1 is KGHDR and CDR2 is SFDVKD in the germline V gene. CDR3 length equals 11 residues. The CDR3 loop is CATSVYNEQFF. The CDR3 nucleotides are TGTGCCACCAGTGTATACAATGAGCAGTTCTTC.

In DNA, the CDR3 is TGTGCCAGCAGCGTAGGGTCTAGCGGGAGGGAAGGGGGCACAGATACGCAGTATTTT. It codes for CASSVGSSGREGGTDTQYF. The chain has TRBV9 and TRBJ2-3; 12 positions match TRBD2. The V gene end was trimmed by 0 bases and the J gene end by 1 base; junction bases not matched to a gene: 9. Germline values: CDR1 SGDLS, CDR2 YYNGEE. CDR3 length equals 19 residues. Supplemented by reference TRBV9 and TRBJ2-3, the full variable domain reads DSGVTQTPKHLITATGQRVTLRCSPRSGDLSVYWYQQSLDQGLQFLIQYYNGEERAKGNILERFSAQQFPDLHSELNLSSLELGDSALYFCASSVGSSGREGGTDTQYFGPGTRLTVL.

This clonotype is categorized as medium-sized. Here the CDR3 reads CATSILQGASLFF. In nucleotides, the CDR3 is TGTGCCACCAGCATACTACAGGGCGCGTCACTGTTTTTT. The chain is built from TRBV15 and TRBJ1-4; a possible D gene is TRBD1 (6 bases). The V end lost 4 bases, the J end lost 13 bases, and 16 bases lay between the germline ends. CDR3 length equals 13 residues. CDR1 and CDR2 (germline): LNHNV, YYDKDF (reference sequence).

The rearrangement links TRBV7-2 to TRBJ2-7, with 7 bases fitting TRBD2. Germline-derived CDR1 and CDR2 are SGHTA and FQGNSA. V dropped 1 base and J dropped 3; count of bases not matched to a gene: 9. This CDR3 has 16 residues. CDR3 in amino acids: CASSLEGTTGGYEQYF. The CDR3 DNA reads TGTGCCAGCAGCTTAGAAGGGACTACAGGAGGCTACGAGCAGTACTTC.

This clonotype has a count of ten or more. The chain is built from TRBV7-2 and TRBJ2-7; TRBD2 agrees at 8 bases. The trim removed 6 bases at V and 0 bases at J, leaving 4 bases unmatched. The CDR3 covers 14 residues. From germline, CDR1 is SGHTA and CDR2 FQGNSA. The CDR3 region is CASSSGTSSYEQYF. In nucleotides, the CDR3 is TGTGCCAGCAGTTCCGGGACTAGCTCCTACGAGCAGTACTTC.

This clonotype was found many times. The genes are TRBV24-1 and TRBJ2-1; 15 nucleotides agree with TRBD2. V lost 8 bases to trimming and J lost 7 bases; unmatched junction nucleotides: 2. Germline lookup yields CDR1 KGHDR and CDR2 SFDVKD. This CDR3 has 14 residues. CDR3 nucleotide sequence: TGTGCCACCAAAGGGACTAGCGGGAGGAATGAGCAGTTCTTC. Protein sequence: CATKGTSGRNEQFF.

The gene calls are TRBV5-4 and TRBJ2-7; D may match TRBD1 or TRBD2 (5 bases each). Germline CDR1 and CDR2: SGHNT and YYREEE (reference sequence). V was pared by 1 base and J by 1 base, with 15 bases between. The CDR3 has 16 residues. The CDR3 reads CASSLTGTAESYEQYF. The CDR3 DNA reads as TGTGCCAGCAGCTTGACCGGGACGGCCGAGTCCTACGAGCAGTACTTC.

This clonotype was counted ten times or more. The chain has TRBV28 and TRBJ2-7; D gene unclear. The CDR3 sequence is 13 residues long. V was pared by 6 bases and J by 6 bases, with 15 bases between. Looked up from germline, CDR1 is MDHEN and CDR2 is SYDVKM. CDR3 protein: CASSRTGLREQYF. DNA for the CDR3: TGTGCCAGCAGCCGAACGGGCCTTCGCGAGCAGTACTTC.

This clonotype has a count of ten or more. V and J are TRBV5-4 and TRBJ2-3; 8 nucleotides match TRBD1. CDR1 SGHNT and CDR2 YYREEE come from the germline V gene (reference sequence). Losses at the gene ends were 5 bases for V and 3 bases for J; bases not matched to a gene: 5. This CDR3 spans 14 amino acids. CDR3 residues: CASSLQGATDTQYF. The CDR3 DNA reads as TGTGCCAGCAGTCTGCAGGGGGCAACAGATACGCAGTATTTT.

This clonotype was found once. With a much larger clone just one base away, this may be a read error. This likely comes from a read error, as the CDR3 has no conserved phenylalanine or tryptophan at its end. This chain uses TRBV28 with TRBJ2-2, with D tentatively TRBD1 (6 bases). There are 14 residues in the CDR3. V dropped 5 bases and J dropped 5 bases, with 12 bases sitting between them. The germline V gene encodes CDR1 MDHEN and CDR2 SYDVKM. The CDR3 here is CASSPYRVTGELFL. The CDR3 nucleotides read TGTGCCAGCAGTCCCTACAGGGTTACCGGGGAGCTGTTTCTT.

The sample holds many counts of this clonotype. The rearrangement links TRBV2 to TRBJ2-2; D call uncertain. In germline, CDR1 is SNHLY, CDR2 FYNNEI. The CDR3 extends over 14 amino acids. V was shortened by 4 bases and J by 4 bases, with 10 bases between the two germline ends. CDR3 in amino acids: CASSGGGVTGELFF. Written as DNA, the CDR3 is TGTGCCAGCAGTGGAGGTGGGGTCACCGGGGAGCTGTTTTTT.

This clonotype was observed many times. This chain uses TRBV4-3 with TRBJ1-3, with a tentative D call TRBD1 (5 bases). The CDR3 extends over 16 amino acids. Germline lookup yields CDR1 LGHNA and CDR2 YSLEER. V was trimmed by 3 bases and J by 4 bases, leaving 16 bases between them. CDR3 DNA: TGCGCCAGCAGCCACTCAGCAGGGAGTTCCGGAAACACCATATATTTT. Translated: CASSHSAGSSGNTIYF.

In its sample, this clonotype was seen many times. The J gene is TRBJ2-5, the V gene TRBV20-1; 8 bases align to TRBD2. The CDR3 contains 14 residues. V gave up 5 bases and J gave up 6 bases; unmatched junction bases: 11. The germline V gene has CDR1 DFQATT and CDR2 SNEGSKA (reference sequence). In DNA form, the CDR3 reads TGCAGTGCTGGCCATAGCGGGGCGATGAAGACCCAGTACTTC. This gives the protein CSAGHSGAMKTQYF.

Concerning this clonotype: In this CDR3 the conserved last residue, phenylalanine or tryptophan, is missing, so a read error is likely. J is TRBJ2-5 and V is TRBV2; 8 nucleotides align to TRBD1. The CDR3 has 12 amino acids. Per germline, CDR1 SNHLY and CDR2 FYNNEI. J lost 9 bases, V lost 8 bases, and 8 bases had no gene match. As DNA, the CDR3 is TGTGCCAGCTCACAGGGGGGACAGCCCCAGTACTGC. Translating it yields CASSQGGQPQYC.

V usage is TRBV7-3 and J usage is TRBJ2-7; 8 nucleotides match TRBD2. Germline CDR1 is SGHTA and CDR2 is FQGTGA. The trim removed 5 bases at V and 5 bases at J, leaving 8 bases unmatched. The CDR3 totals 14 residues. Here the CDR3 reads CASSVSGIGNEQYF. CDR3 bases: TGTGCCAGCAGCGTTAGCGGGATTGGCAACGAGCAGTACTTC. The complete variable domain, with remaining parts taken from reference TRBV7-3 and TRBJ2-7, reads GAGVSQTPSNKVTEKGKYVELRCDPISGHTALYWYRQSLGQGPEFLIYFQGTGAADDSGLPNDRFFAVRPEGSVSTLKIQRTERGDSAVYLCASSVSGIGNEQYFGPGTRLTVT.

This clonotype occurred many times. This chain joins TRBV27 and TRBJ2-5; no clear D. The CDR3 runs to 15 residues. From germline, CDR1 is MNHEY and CDR2 SMNVEV (reference sequence). Trimming removed 6 bases at V and 2 bases at J, with 16 bases between. CDR3 DNA sequence: TGTGCCAGCAGCCTAGGACCGATGGGACAAGAGACCCAGTACTTC. It encodes CASSLGPMGQETQYF.

This clonotype was picked up a small number of times. The rearrangement links TRBV12-2 to TRBJ2-2; the table's D gene call, TRBD2, was not cross checked with the DNA. TRBV12-2 is marked as a pseudogene. The CDR3 contains 13 residues. The DNA for the CDR3 is TGTGCAAGTCGCTGTGAGGGTTCCGGGGAGCTGTTTTTT. This codes for CASRCEGSGELFF.

This clonotype showed up many times. This sequence joins TRBV29-1 and TRBJ1-5, with no clear D. V was trimmed by 2 bases and J by 1 base, leaving 9 bases between them. The CDR3 sequence is 14 residues long. CDR1 is SQVTM and CDR2 is ANQGSEA in the germline V gene. The CDR3 reads CSVEPRQSNQPQHF. The CDR3 DNA is TGCAGCGTTGAACCCCGGCAGAGCAATCAGCCCCAGCATTTT.

Remarks on this clonotype: Without the conserved terminal phenylalanine or tryptophan, this CDR3 likely stems from a read error. The DNA is omitted, as the CDR3 cannot be located on it reliably, and the CDR3 follows TCRdb's listing. J is TRBJ2-7 and V is TRBV11-3; the table's D call of TRBD1 was not tested on the DNA. The CDR3 region is 10 residues in length, termini included. Germline V gene sequence: CDR1 SGHNT, CDR2 YENEEA. This CDR3 is CASSFQGGMT.

This chain connects TRBV12-3 or TRBV12-4 to TRBJ2-6, with 11 bases identical to TRBD2. The CDR3 is 18 residues long. With 5 bases clipped from V and 0 bases from J, the junction kept 6 bases outside the gene matches. In DNA, the CDR3 is TGTGCCAGCAGTCAGGGACTAGCGGCAAGCTCTGGGGCCAACGTCCTGACTTTC. Its protein is CASSQGLAASSGANVLTF.

The sample holds a few counts of this clonotype. The rearrangement links TRBV6-5 to TRBJ1-2, with 10 bases matching TRBD1. V lost 6 bases to trimming and J lost 8 bases; unmatched junction nucleotides: 6. The CDR3 spans 13 residues. Germline V gene sequence: CDR1 MNHEY, CDR2 SVGAGI. The CDR3, as DNA: TGTGCCAGCAGAGACAGGGGGCTGGAGGGCTACACCTTC. Amino acid sequence: CASRDRGLEGYTF.